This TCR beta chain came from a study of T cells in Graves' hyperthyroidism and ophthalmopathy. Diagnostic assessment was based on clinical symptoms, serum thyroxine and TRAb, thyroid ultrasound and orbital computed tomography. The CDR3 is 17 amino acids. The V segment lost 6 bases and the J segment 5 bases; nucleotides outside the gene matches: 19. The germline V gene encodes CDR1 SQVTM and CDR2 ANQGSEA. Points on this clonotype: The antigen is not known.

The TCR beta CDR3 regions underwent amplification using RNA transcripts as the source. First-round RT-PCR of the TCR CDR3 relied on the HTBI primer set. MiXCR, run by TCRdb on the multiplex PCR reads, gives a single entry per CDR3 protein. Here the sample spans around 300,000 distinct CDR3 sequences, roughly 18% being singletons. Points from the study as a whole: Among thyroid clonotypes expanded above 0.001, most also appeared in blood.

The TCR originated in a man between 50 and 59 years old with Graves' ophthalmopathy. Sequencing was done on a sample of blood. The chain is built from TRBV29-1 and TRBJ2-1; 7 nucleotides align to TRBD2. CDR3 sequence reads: CSVRGFWAGDLHNEQFF. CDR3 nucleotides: TGCAGCGTCCGTGGGTTTTGGGCGGGAGATCTACACAATGAGCAGTTCTTC.